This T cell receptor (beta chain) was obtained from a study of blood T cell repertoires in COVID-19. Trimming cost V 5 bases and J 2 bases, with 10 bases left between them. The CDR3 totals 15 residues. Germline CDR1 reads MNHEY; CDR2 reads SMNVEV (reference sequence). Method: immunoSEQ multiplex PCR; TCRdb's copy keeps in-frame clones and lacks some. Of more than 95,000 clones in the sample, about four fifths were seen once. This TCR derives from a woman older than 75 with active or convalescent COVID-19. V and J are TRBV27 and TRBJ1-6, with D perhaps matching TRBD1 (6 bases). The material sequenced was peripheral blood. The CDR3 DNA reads TGTGCCAGCAGTGGGACACCAACCTATAATTCACCCCTCCACTTT. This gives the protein CASSGTPTYNSPLHF.